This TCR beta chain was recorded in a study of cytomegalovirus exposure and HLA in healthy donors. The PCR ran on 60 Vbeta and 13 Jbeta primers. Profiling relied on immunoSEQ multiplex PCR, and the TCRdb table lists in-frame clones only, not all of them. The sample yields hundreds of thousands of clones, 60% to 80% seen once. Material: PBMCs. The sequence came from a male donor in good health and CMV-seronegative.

The CDR3 spells CASNHRDSRTGELFF. CDR3 in DNA: TGTGCCAGCAACCACCGGGACAGTCGAACCGGGGAGCTGTTTTTT. The chain links TRBV6-6 to TRBJ2-2; 7 nucleotides line up with TRBD1. This CDR3 is built from 15 residues. Germline CDR1 is MNHNY and CDR2 is SVGAGI (reference sequence). V was clipped by 7 bases and J by 5 bases; unmatched bases: 10.